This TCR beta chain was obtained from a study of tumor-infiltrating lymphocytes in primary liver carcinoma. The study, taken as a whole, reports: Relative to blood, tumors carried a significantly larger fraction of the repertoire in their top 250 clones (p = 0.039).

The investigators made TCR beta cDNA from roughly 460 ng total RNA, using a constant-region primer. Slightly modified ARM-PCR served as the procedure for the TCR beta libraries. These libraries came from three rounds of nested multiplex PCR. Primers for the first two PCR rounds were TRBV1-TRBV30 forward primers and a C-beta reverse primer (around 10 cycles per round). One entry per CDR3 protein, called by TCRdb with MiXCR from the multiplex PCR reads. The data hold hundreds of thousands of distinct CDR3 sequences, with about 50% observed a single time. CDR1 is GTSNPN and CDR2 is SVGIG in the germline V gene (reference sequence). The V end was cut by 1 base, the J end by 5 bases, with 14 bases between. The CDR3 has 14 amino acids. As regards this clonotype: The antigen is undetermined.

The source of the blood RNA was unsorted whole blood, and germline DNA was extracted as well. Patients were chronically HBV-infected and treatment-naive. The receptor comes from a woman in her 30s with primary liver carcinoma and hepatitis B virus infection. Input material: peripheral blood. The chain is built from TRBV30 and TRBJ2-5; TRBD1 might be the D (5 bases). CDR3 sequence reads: CAWSGQMGRETQYF. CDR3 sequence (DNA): TGTGCCTGGAGTGGACAGATGGGTCGGGAGACCCAGTACTTC.